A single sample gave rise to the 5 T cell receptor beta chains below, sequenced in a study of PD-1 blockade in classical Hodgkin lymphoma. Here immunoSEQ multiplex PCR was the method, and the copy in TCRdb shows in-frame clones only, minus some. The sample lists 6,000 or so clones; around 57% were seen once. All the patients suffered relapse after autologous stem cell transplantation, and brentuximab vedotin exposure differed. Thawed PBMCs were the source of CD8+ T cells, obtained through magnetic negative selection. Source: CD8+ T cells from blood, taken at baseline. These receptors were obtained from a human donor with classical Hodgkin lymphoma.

The CDR3 protein is CASSLRGFGEQYF. CDR3 nucleotides: TGTGCCAGCAGCTTAAGGGGGTTCGGCGAGCAGTACTTC. The rearrangement joins TRBV7-2 to TRBJ2-7, with D possibly matching TRBD1 (6 bases). V was clipped by 2 bases and J by 6 bases, with 11 bases between them. Germline V gives CDR1 SGHTA, CDR2 FQGNSA. CDR3 length: 13 residues. The full variable domain, in which reference TRBV7-2 and TRBJ2-7 provide the parts outside the CDR3, is GAGVSQSPSNKVTEKGKDVELRCDPISGHTALYWYRQSLGQGLEFLIYFQGNSAPDKSGLPSDRFSAERTGGSVSTLTIQRTQQEDSAVYLCASSLRGFGEQYFGPGTRLTVT.

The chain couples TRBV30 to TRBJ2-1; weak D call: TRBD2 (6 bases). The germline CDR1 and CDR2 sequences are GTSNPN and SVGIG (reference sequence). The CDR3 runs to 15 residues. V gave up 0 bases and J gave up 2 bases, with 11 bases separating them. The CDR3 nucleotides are TGTGCCTGGAGTGTACGGGGGAGAACCTACAATGAGCAGTTCTTC. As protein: CAWSVRGRTYNEQFF.

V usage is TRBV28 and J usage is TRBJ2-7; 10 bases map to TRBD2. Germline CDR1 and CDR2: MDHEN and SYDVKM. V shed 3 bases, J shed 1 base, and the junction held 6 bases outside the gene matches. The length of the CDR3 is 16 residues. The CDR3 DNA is TGTGCCAGCAGTTTTCCACTAGCGGGGCAATCCTACGAGCAGTACTTC. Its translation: CASSFPLAGQSYEQYF.

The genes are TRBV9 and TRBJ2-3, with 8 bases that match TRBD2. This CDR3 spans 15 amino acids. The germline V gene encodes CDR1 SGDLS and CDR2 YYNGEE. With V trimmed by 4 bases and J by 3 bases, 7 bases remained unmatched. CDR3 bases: TGTGCCAGCAGCTTCAGCGGGAGAGTAACAGATACGCAGTATTTT. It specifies CASSFSGRVTDTQYF.

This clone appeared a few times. The CDR3 nucleotides are TGTGCCAGCAGTCCTATAGCGGGAGGGAACACCGGGGAGCTGTTTTTT. Residues: CASSPIAGGNTGELFF. The V gene is TRBV7-9, the J gene TRBJ2-2; 10 positions match TRBD2. Trimming removed 6 bases from V and 1 base from J; junction bases left unmatched: 5. There are 16 residues in the CDR3. Germline assignment: CDR1 SEHNR and CDR2 FQNEAQ (reference sequence).